Each of the 5 T cell receptor beta chains below was sequenced from the same sample in a study of post-analysis software for immune sequencing data (dated by TCRdb to the mid-2010s). General conclusions and limits of the study: A handful of TRBV segments, including TRBV5-6, TRBV5-1 and TRBV20-1, were significantly more frequent in patients than controls.

Antigens of these TCRs are unknown. Libraries were prepared through PCR. These reads were obtained on an Illumina HiSeq 2500. Unique molecular identifiers were incorporated into TCR beta cDNA libraries to reduce PCR and sequencing biases. TCRdb trimmed the raw reads at Q25, called clones with MiXCR and kept productive beta chains. Every CDR3 protein is listed once, alongside the most common genes and DNA of its rows. For this sample there are hundreds of thousands of distinct CDR3 sequences; 55% to 60% appear just once. The ten largest clones take up around 11% of the sample. Sequenced: blood. The source of these receptors is a girl aged 2 to 10 with multiple sclerosis.

Regarding this clonotype: One base away lies a much larger clone, so this may be a sequencing read error. CDR3 sequence reads: CASPPRLAGGPDEQYF. CDR3 nucleotide sequence: TGTGCCAGCCCACCCAGACTAGCGGGAGGGCCGGACGAGCAGTACTTC. V usage is TRBV18 and J usage is TRBJ2-7; 14 bases line up with TRBD2. The length of the CDR3 is 16 residues. Germline V gene sequence: CDR1 KGHSH, CDR2 LQKENI. The full variable domain, in which reference TRBV18 and TRBJ2-7 provide the parts outside the CDR3, is NAGVMQNPRHLVRRRGQEARLRCSPMKGHSHVYWYRQLPEEGLKFMVYLQKENIIDESGMPKERFSAEFPKEGPSILRIQQVVRGDSAAYFCASPPRLAGGPDEQYFGPGTRLTVT.

This clonotype was seen a single time. DNA for the CDR3: TGTGCCAGCAGCCGCGGGAGCGGATGGGATACGCAGTATTTT. Amino acids: CASSRGSGWDTQYF. The chain uses TRBV7-2 and TRBJ2-3, with 7 bases matching TRBD2. V lost 5 bases, J lost 6 bases, and 8 bases stayed unmatched. The CDR3 runs to 14 residues. Germline CDR1 and CDR2: SGHTA and FQGNSA.

The rearrangement uses TRBV25-1 and TRBJ1-5; possible D gene TRBD1, 5 bases. Between the trimmed V and J ends, which lost 1 base and 4 bases, there was a span of 23 bases. There are 19 residues in the CDR3. CDR1 MGHDK and CDR2 SYGVNS come from the germline V gene. CDR3 sequence: CASSESLRVPADLNQPQHF. Here the CDR3 DNA reads TGTGCCAGCAGTGAATCGCTCAGGGTCCCGGCGGATCTGAATCAGCCCCAGCATTTT. Combining the CDR3 with reference TRBV25-1 and TRBJ1-5 gives the whole variable domain EADIYQTPRYLVIGTGKKITLECSQTMGHDKMYWYQQDPGMELHLIHYSYGVNSTEKGDLSSESTVSRIRTEHFPLTLESARPSHTSQYLCASSESLRVPADLNQPQHFGDGTRLSIL.

This chain uses TRBV12-3 or TRBV12-4 with TRBJ1-1, with D maybe TRBD1 (5 bases). V was clipped by 5 bases and J by 11 bases, with 15 bases between them. The CDR3 contains 12 residues. The CDR3 coding sequence is TGTGCCAGCAGTCCTTGGGGGACGGGGGCTTTCTTT. This translates into CASSPWGTGAFF.

V and J are TRBV6-5 and TRBJ2-2; 8 bases agree with TRBD1. Germline CDR1 is MNHEY and CDR2 is SVGAGI. The CDR3 covers 16 residues. With 2 bases clipped from V and 5 bases from J, the junction kept 7 bases outside the gene matches. The CDR3 region has the DNA TGTGCCAGCAGTTACCTGACAGGGGTCTCTACCGGGGAGCTGTTTTTT. As protein: CASSYLTGVSTGELFF.